A selection of T cell receptor beta chains follows, all from one sample in a study of graft-versus-host responses after intestinal transplantation. Measured with immunoSEQ multiplex PCR; TCRdb has only the in-frame clones, and not every one. The table shows approximately 8,900 clones, with 55% to 75% occurring only once. This sample comprised ileum tissue, obtained approximately 460 days after transplant. Source of these receptors: a human patient who received an intestinal transplant, so some T cells may come from the graft donor. CDR3s include the opening cysteine and the closing phenylalanine or tryptophan.

TRBJ2-2 | TRBV28 | 12 | CASRGSTGELFF
TRBJ2-3 | TRBV11-3 | 14 | CASSLGAGGDTQYF
TRBJ2-3 | TRBV10-3 | 14 | CAISDPRDTDTQYF
TRBJ2-3 | TRBV7-2 | 15 | CASSLVAGMTDTQYF
TRBJ2-3 | TRBV29-1 | 12 | CSVGLGGDTQYF
TRBJ1-2 | TRBV5-1 | 12 | CASSLGNYGYTF
TRBJ2-1 | TRBV6-4 | 15 | CASSDEAGSYNEQFF
TRBJ2-1 | TRBV7-9 | 16 | CASSPKLAGTYNEQFF
TRBJ2-3 | TRBV30 | 13 | CAWSGGAGDTQYF
TRBJ2-2 | TRBV18 | 17 | CASSPTSGGTNTGELFF
TRBJ2-5 | TRBV15 | 14 | CATSRDRTRETQYF
TRBJ1-1 | TRBV6-5 | 14 | CASSPELSGTEAFF
TRBJ1-5 | TRBV28 | 14 | CASSFRDPHQPQHF
TRBJ1-5 | TRBV28 | 17 | CASSFLSAGVGNQPQHF
TRBJ2-5 | TRBV4-2 | 17 | CASSRGLAGGPEETQYF
TRBJ1-1 | TRBV10-3 | 14 | CAISETTVNTEAFF
TRBJ2-3 | TRBV9 | 16 | CASSVVLAGTTDTQYF
TRBJ1-2 | TRBV7-8 | 13 | CASSPYGMGGYTF
TRBJ2-4 | TRBV5-5 | 15 | CASSLDGIAKNIQYF
TRBJ2-3 | TRBV30 | 16 | CAWSKIPGTSIDTQYF
TRBJ1-1 | TRBV27 | 15 | CASSAQAPGGTEAFF
TRBJ1-1 | TRBV7-6 | 14 | CASSSPRDRGEAFF